A selection of T cell receptor beta chains follows, all from one sample in a study of blood T cell repertoires in COVID-19. Sequenced by immunoSEQ multiplex PCR; TCRdb stores in-frame clones only, minus some. The data hold about 64,000 clones, with 65% to 90% observed a single time. The material sequenced was peripheral blood. The origin of the receptors is a man aged 50 to 59 with active COVID-19. Each CDR3 is given with its conserved first and last residue. D genes are given only for firm matches. The listing skips clone size in some rows; elsewhere it reads once, few, many or a size class.

J,size,V,D,DNA,CDR3
TRBJ1-3,-,TRBV15,TRBD1,TGTGCCACCAGCAGGGGACAGGGAATCCTTCTCTCTGGAAACACCATATATTTT,CATSRGQGILLSGNTIYF
TRBJ2-1,-,TRBV6-2/TRBV6-3,-,TGTGCCAGCAGTTACGCCAGGGCAGGTTTCAGCTCCTACAATGAGCAGTTCTTC,CASSYARAGFSSYNEQFF
TRBJ2-3,-,TRBV7-9,-,TGTGCCAGCAGCTCCACACAGACAGCCCCAGATACGCAGTATTTT,CASSSTQTAPDTQYF
TRBJ1-4,-,TRBV3-1/TRBV3-2,-,TGTGCCAGCAGCCCCGGACAGAACCGGGCGTTAGAAAAACTGTTTTTT,CASSPGQNRALEKLFF
TRBJ1-3,-,TRBV28,TRBD1,TGTGCCAGCAGTTCCCCAGGGGGGTCGAAAGACACCATATATTTT,CASSSPGGSKDTIYF
TRBJ2-1,-,TRBV5-4,TRBD2,TGTGCCAGCAGCATCAGGACTAGCGGGAGAAATGAGCAGTTCTTC,CASSIRTSGRNEQFF
TRBJ2-7,-,TRBV5-6,TRBD2,TGTGCCAGCAGCGAGGACACGGGACTAGCGGCCGAGCAGTACTTC,CASSEDTGLAAEQYF
TRBJ2-3,-,TRBV5-8,-,TGTGCCAGCAGCCGGGGTCGGGGGGCGGTAGATACGCAGTATTTT,CASSRGRGAVDTQYF
TRBJ2-6,-,TRBV18,TRBD1,TGTGCCAGCTCACGAGAACAGGGGGCGCACGGGGCCAACGTCCTGACTTTC,CASSREQGAHGANVLTF
TRBJ1-2,once,TRBV18,TRBD1,TGTGCCAGCTCACCACCGGACAGGGCCTTGGGCTACACCTTC,CASSPPDRALGYTF
TRBJ2-5,-,TRBV14,TRBD1,TGTGCCAGCAGCCAGTGGACAGGCCAAGAGACCCAGTACTTC,CASSQWTGQETQYF
TRBJ2-3,-,TRBV4-1,-,TGCGCCAGCAGCCAAGCAGGGCTAGCGAGACGCACAGATACGCAGTATTTT,CASSQAGLARRTDTQYF
TRBJ2-3,-,TRBV3-1/TRBV3-2,TRBD2,TGTGCCAGCAGCCAAGATGGCACGGGAGGTGGTGATACGCAGTATTTT,CASSQDGTGGGDTQYF
TRBJ2-3,-,TRBV6-4,-,TGTGCCAGCAGTGCGGGCGGGAGCACAGATACGCAGTATTTT,CASSAGGSTDTQYF
TRBJ1-2,-,TRBV18,-,TGTGCCAGCTCACCGTCTTCAGGGAACTATGGCTACACCTTC,CASSPSSGNYGYTF
TRBJ2-1,-,TRBV29-1,-,TGCAGCGGTCTACTAGAACTCAATGAGCAGTTCTTC,CSGLLELNEQFF
TRBJ1-3,once,TRBV30,TRBD1,TGTGCCTGGAGTGTTCCGACAGGGCTAGCCTCTGGAAACACCATATATTTT,CAWSVPTGLASGNTIYF
TRBJ2-7,-,TRBV9,TRBD2,TGTGCCAGCAGCGTAGATGCTAGCGGGGACCATTTCTCCTACGAGCAGTACTTC,CASSVDASGDHFSYEQYF
TRBJ2-4,-,TRBV7-9,-,TGTGCCAGCAGCTTAGCTGTAGTAGTTCAGTACTTC,CASSLAVVVQYF
TRBJ2-2,-,TRBV28,-,TGTGCCAGCAGAGAGGGACTGGAAGAATATACCGGGGAGCTGTTTTTT,CASREGLEEYTGELFF
TRBJ2-1,-,TRBV6-2/TRBV6-3,TRBD2,TGTGCCAGCAGTCTTCTCGGGCGGTCAGCGGGGGGGCCCAATGAGCAGTTCTTC,CASSLLGRSAGGPNEQFF
TRBJ1-2,-,TRBV3-1/TRBV3-2,-,TGTGCCAGCAGCACACAGAATCGGGGCTACACCTTC,CASSTQNRGYTF
TRBJ1-4,-,TRBV18,-,TGTGCCAGCTCACCACTCGCAGGGCCGGCAACTAATGAAAAACTGTTTTTT,CASSPLAGPATNEKLFF
TRBJ1-2,-,TRBV28,-,TGTGCCAGCAGTTTTGTCGGAGCCTATGGCTACACCTTC,CASSFVGAYGYTF
TRBJ2-2,-,TRBV7-3,TRBD1,TGTGCCAGCAGCCGAGACAGGGTAGGCACCGGGGAGCTGTTTTTT,CASSRDRVGTGELFF
TRBJ2-3,once,TRBV6-2/TRBV6-3,TRBD2,TGTGCCAGCAGACCTCATAGCGGGAGGGGCACAGATACGCAGTATTTT,CASRPHSGRGTDTQYF
TRBJ2-5,-,TRBV6-8,TRBD2,TGTGCCAGCATGGGACTAGCGGGAGTCCCCGGAAAAGGGGCCCAGTACTTC,CASMGLAGVPGKGAQYF
TRBJ1-2,-,TRBV6-1,-,TGTGCCAGCAGTGAAGGTCATTGGAAGGCCGGGGGCTACACCTTC,CASSEGHWKAGGYTF
TRBJ2-3,-,TRBV6-5,TRBD2,TGTGCCAGCAGTTACACGGGCGGGGGTGGCACAGATACGCAGTATTTT,CASSYTGGGGTDTQYF
TRBJ2-2,-,TRBV25-1,-,TGTGCCAGCAGTTCCCAGAACACCGGGGAGCTGTTTTTT,CASSSQNTGELFF
TRBJ1-1,-,TRBV10-3,-,TGTGCCATCAGTGAGTCAGAGGGAGACACTGAAGCTTTCTTT,CAISESEGDTEAFF
TRBJ2-4,-,TRBV7-8,-,TGTGCCAGCAGCCGAGAGACCCTAGGGGGAAACATTCAGTACTTC,CASSRETLGGNIQYF
TRBJ1-1,-,TRBV4-1,-,TGCGCCAGCAGCCAAGAGGAGGACGGACTGAACACTGAAGCTTTCTTT,CASSQEEDGLNTEAFF
TRBJ1-5,-,TRBV7-2,TRBD1,TGTGCCAGCAGCTTAGGGAACAGGGGAAGCAATCAGCCCCAGCATTTT,CASSLGNRGSNQPQHF
TRBJ2-5,-,TRBV4-3,TRBD1,TGCGCCAGCAGCCAAACACAGGGGGCTGTGGAGACCCAGTACTTC,CASSQTQGAVETQYF
TRBJ2-7,few,TRBV7-2,TRBD1,TGTGCCAGCAGCTTAGGGGGACAGGGGCGGGAGCAGTACTTC,CASSLGGQGREQYF
TRBJ2-2,-,TRBV6-1,TRBD2,TGTGCCAGCAGTGAATTAGGACTAGCGGGGGGCGGGAACACCGGGGAGCTGTTTTTT,CASSELGLAGGGNTGELFF
TRBJ1-5,-,TRBV7-6,TRBD1,TGTGCCAGCAGCCCGTGGGACAGCGACGGTCAGCCCCAGCATTTT,CASSPWDSDGQPQHF
TRBJ2-5,-,TRBV28,-,TGTGCCAGCAAGACCGGAGGGAAAGAGACCCAGTACTTC,CASKTGGKETQYF